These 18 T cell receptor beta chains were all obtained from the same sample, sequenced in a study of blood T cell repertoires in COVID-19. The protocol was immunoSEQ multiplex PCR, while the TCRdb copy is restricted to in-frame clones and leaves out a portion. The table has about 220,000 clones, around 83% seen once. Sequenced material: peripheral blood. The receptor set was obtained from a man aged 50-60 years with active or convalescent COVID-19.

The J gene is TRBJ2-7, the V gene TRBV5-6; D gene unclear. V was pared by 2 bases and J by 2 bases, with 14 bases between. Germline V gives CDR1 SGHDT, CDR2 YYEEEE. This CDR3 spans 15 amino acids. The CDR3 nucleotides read TGTGCCAGCAGCTTCGGTGACACTCCAACCTACGAGCAGTACTTC. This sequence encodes CASSFGDTPTYEQYF. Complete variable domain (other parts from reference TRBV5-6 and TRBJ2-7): DAGVTQSPTHLIKTRGQQVTLRCSPKSGHDTVSWYQQALGQGPQFIFQYYEEEERQRGNFPDRFSGHQFPNYSSELNVNALLLGDSALYLCASSFGDTPTYEQYFGPGTRLTVT.

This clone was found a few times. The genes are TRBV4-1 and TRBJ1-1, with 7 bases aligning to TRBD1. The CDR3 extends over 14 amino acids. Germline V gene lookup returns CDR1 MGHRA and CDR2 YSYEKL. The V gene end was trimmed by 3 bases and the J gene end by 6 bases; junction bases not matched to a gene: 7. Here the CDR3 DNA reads TGCGCCAGCAGCCATCCAGGACAGGCCGCTGAAGCTTTCTTT. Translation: CASSHPGQAAEAFF.

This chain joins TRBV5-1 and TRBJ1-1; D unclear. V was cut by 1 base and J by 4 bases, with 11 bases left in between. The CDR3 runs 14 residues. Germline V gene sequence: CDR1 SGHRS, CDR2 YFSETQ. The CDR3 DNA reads TGCGCCAGCAGCTTGAACCCACGAGCCACTGAAGCTTTCTTT. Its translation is CASSLNPRATEAFF.

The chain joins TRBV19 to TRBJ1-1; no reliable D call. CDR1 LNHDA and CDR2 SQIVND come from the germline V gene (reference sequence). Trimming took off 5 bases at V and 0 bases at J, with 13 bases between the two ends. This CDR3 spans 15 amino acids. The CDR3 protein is CASSLGGLMNTEAFF. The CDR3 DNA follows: TGTGCCAGTAGTTTAGGTGGGCTGATGAACACTGAAGCTTTCTTT.

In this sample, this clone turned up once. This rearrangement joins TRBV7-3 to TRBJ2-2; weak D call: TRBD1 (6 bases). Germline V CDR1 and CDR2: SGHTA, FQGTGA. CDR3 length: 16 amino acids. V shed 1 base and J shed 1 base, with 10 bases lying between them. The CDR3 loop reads CASSLRPRGNTGELFF. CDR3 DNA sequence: TGTGCCAGCAGCTTAAGACCCAGGGGGAACACCGGGGAGCTGTTTTTT. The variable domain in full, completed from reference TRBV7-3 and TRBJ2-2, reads GAGVSQTPSNKVTEKGKYVELRCDPISGHTALYWYRQSLGQGPEFLIYFQGTGAADDSGLPNDRFFAVRPEGSVSTLKIQRTERGDSAVYLCASSLRPRGNTGELFFGEGSRLTVL.

The CDR3 protein is CASSLDYIAYNEQFF. The DNA of the CDR3 is TGCGCCAGCAGCTTGGACTATATAGCTTACAATGAGCAGTTCTTC. The V call is TRBV5-1, the J call TRBJ2-1; D unresolved. From germline, CDR1 is SGHRS and CDR2 YFSETQ. With 0 bases removed from V and 4 bases from J, the gap between germline ends came to 11 bases. This CDR3 is built from 15 residues.

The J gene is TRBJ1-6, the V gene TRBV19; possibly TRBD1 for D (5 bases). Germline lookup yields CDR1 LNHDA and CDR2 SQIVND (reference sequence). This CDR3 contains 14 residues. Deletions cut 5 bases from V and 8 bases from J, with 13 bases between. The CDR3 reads CASSGGYRHSPLHF. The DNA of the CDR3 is TGTGCCAGTAGTGGGGGGTACCGGCATTCACCCCTCCACTTT.

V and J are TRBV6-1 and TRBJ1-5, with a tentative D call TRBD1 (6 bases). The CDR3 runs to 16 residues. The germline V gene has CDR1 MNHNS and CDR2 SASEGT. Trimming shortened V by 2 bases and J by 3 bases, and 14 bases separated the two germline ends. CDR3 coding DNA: TGTGCCAGCAGTGAACACGGCAGGGGAACCAATCAGCCCCAGCATTTT. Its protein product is CASSEHGRGTNQPQHF.

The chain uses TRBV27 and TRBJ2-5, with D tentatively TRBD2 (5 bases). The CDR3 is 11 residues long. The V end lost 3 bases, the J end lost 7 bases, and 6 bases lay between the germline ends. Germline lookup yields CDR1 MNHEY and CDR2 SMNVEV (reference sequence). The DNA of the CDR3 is TGTGCCAGCAGTTTTGGAGGGACCCAGTACTTC. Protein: CASSFGGTQYF.

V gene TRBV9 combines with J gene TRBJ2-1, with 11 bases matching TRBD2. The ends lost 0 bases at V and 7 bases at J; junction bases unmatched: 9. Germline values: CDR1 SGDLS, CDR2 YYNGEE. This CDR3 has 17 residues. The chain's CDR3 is CASSVGGSGRARNEQFF. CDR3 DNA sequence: TGTGCCAGCAGCGTAGGGGGTAGCGGGAGGGCCAGGAATGAGCAGTTCTTC.

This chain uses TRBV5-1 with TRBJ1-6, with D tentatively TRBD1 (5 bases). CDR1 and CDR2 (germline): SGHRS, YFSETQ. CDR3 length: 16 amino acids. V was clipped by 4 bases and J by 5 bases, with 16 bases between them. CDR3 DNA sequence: TGCGCCAGCAGCAATGCCGGCCAGGGTGATAATTCACCCCTCCACTTT. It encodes CASSNAGQGDNSPLHF.

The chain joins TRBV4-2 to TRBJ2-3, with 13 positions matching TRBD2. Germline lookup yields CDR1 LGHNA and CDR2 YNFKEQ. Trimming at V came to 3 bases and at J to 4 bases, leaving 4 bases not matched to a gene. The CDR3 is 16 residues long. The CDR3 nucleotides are TGTGCCAGCAGCCACACTAGCGGGGGGGCCCCAGATACGCAGTATTTT. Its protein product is CASSHTSGGAPDTQYF.

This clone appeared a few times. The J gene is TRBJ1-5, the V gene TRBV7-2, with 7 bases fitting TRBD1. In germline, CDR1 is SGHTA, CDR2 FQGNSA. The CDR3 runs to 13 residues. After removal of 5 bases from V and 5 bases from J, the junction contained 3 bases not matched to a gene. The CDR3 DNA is TGTGCCAGCAGCCAGCAGGGGGATCAGCCCCAGCATTTT. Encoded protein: CASSQQGDQPQHF.

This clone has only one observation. The CDR3 nucleotides read TGTGCCAGTAGTATAAGGTACAGGGGTTCCTACAATGAGCAGTTCTTC. This sequence encodes CASSIRYRGSYNEQFF. The genes are TRBV19 and TRBJ2-1; 7 bases match TRBD1. The germline V gene encodes CDR1 LNHDA and CDR2 SQIVND (reference sequence). V was clipped by 2 bases and J by 1 base; unmatched bases: 5. The CDR3 contains 16 residues.

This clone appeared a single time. CDR3 protein: CASSLRGGPGHSGNTIYF. The CDR3 nucleotides are TGTGCCAGCAGTTTAAGAGGTGGGCCAGGGCACTCTGGAAACACCATATATTTT. The V and J genes are TRBV28 and TRBJ1-3; D may be TRBD1 (5 bases). Trimming pared 2 bases from V and 0 bases from J, leaving 17 bases between. CDR3 length: 18 amino acids. CDR1 MDHEN and CDR2 SYDVKM come from the germline V gene.

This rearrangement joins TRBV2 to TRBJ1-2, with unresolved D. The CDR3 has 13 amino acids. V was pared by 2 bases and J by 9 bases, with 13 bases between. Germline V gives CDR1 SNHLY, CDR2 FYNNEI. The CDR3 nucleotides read TGTGCCAGCAGTGAACACCCCTTCCTAAGCTACACCTTC. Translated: CASSEHPFLSYTF.

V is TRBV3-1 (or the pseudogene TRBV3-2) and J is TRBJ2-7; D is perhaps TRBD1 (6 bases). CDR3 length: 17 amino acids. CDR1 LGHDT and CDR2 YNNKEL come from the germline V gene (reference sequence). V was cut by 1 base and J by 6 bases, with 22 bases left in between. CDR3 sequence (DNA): TGTGCCAGCAGCCAAGCTGGCCGGGGCAGGGGATCGGGCGAGCAGTACTTC. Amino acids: CASSQAGRGRGSGEQYF.

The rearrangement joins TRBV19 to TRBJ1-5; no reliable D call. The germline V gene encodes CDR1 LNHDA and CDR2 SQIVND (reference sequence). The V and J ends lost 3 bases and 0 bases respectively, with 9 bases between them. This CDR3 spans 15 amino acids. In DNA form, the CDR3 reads TGTGCCAGTAGTATCGTCCCTTATAGCAATCAGCCCCAGCATTTT. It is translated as CASSIVPYSNQPQHF.